This TCR beta chain was observed in a study of tumor and adjacent non-tumor tissue in lung cancer. Study-wide findings and caveats: Significantly higher TCR diversity was found in tumor than normal lung.

As regards this clonotype: As yet, its antigen is unknown. One end of the junction fails to match germline, which may point to a read error.

RNA was extracted from bulk tissue without any cell sorting. Distant lung tissue was collected more than 3 cm away from the tumor edge. Newly diagnosed lung cancer patients had thoracic surgery in China, August–late 2014, without prior chemotherapy. Three rounds of nested PCR, following a modified ARM-PCR protocol, produced the TCRbeta library. MiXCR, run by TCRdb on the multiplex PCR reads, gives a single entry per CDR3 protein. The data contain about 44,000 distinct CDR3 sequences, around 60% of them singletons. Germline-derived CDR1 and CDR2 are SQVTM and ANQGSEA. The CDR3 has 14 residues. The sample taken for sequencing was distant non-tumor lung tissue. The rearrangement uses TRBV29-1 and TRBJ2-3, with 8 bases matching TRBD1. This receptor was obtained from a woman aged 70-85 years with non-small cell lung cancer. The CDR3 loop reads CSVARETGANTHYF. The DNA of the CDR3 is TGCAGCGTTGCTAGGGAGACAGGGGCAAATACGCACTATTTT.